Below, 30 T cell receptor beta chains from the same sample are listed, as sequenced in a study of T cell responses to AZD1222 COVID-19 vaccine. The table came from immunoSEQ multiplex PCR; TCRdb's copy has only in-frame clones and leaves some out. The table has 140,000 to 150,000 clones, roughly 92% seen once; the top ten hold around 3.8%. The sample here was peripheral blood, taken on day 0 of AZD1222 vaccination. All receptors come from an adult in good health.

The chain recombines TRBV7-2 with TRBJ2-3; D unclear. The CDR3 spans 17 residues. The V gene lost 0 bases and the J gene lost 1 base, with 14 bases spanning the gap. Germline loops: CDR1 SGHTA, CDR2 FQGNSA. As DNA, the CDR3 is TGTGCCAGCAGCTTAGCGGGAATTCAGTTGGGCACAGATACGCAGTATTTT. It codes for CASSLAGIQLGTDTQYF.

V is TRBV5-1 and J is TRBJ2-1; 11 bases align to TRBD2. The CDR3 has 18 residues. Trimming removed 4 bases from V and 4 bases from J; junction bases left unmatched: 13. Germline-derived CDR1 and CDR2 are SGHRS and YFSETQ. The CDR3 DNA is TGCGCCAGCAGCACCTACCCCCTGGGACTAGCGGTATACAATGAGCAGTTCTTC. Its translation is CASSTYPLGLAVYNEQFF.

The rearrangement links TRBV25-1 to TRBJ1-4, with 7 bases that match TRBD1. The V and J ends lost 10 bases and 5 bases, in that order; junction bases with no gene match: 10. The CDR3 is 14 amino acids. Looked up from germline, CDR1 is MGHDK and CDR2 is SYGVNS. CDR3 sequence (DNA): TGTGCCACCGGACCCCAGGGGGGAAATGAAAAACTGTTTTTT. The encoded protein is CATGPQGGNEKLFF.

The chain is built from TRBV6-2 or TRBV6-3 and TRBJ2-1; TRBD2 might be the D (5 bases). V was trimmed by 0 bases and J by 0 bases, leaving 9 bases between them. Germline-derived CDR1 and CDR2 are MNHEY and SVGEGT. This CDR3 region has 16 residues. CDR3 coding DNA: TGTGCCAGCAGTTACTCGCCGGGGAGCTCCTACAATGAGCAGTTCTTC. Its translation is CASSYSPGSSYNEQFF.

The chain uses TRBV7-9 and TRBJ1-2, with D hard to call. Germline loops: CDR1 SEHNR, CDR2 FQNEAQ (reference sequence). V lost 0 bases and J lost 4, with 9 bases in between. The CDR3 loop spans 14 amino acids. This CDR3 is CASSLALAFYGYTF. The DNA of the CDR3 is TGTGCCAGCAGCTTAGCGCTCGCTTTCTATGGCTACACCTTC. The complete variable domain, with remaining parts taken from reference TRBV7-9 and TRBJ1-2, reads DTGVSQNPRHKITKRGQNVTFRCDPISEHNRLYWYRQTLGQGPEFLTYFQNEAQLEKSRLLSDRFSAERPKGSFSTLEIQRTEQGDSAMYLCASSLALAFYGYTFGSGTRLTVV.

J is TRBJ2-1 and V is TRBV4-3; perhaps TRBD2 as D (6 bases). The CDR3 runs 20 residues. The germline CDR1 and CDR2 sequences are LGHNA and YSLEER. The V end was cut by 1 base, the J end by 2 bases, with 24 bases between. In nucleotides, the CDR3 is TGCGCCAGCAGCCAAGGGGGGGAGTGGGTTTGGAAACGGACCTACAATGAGCAGTTCTTC. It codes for CASSQGGEWVWKRTYNEQFF.

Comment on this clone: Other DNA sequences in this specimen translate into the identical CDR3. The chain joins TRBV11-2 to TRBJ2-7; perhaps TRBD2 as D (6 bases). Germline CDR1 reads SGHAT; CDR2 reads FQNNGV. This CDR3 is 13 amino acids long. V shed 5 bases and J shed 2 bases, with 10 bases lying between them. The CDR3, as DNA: TGTGCCAGCAGCAGGGACTCTACCTACGAGCAGTACTTC. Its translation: CASSRDSTYEQYF.

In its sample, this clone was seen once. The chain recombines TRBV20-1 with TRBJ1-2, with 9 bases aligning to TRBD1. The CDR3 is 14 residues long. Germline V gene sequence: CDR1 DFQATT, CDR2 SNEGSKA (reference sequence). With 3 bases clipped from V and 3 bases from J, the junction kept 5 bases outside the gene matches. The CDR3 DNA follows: TGCAGTGCTAGTAACACAGGGGGCGACTATGGCTACACCTTC. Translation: CSASNTGGDYGYTF.

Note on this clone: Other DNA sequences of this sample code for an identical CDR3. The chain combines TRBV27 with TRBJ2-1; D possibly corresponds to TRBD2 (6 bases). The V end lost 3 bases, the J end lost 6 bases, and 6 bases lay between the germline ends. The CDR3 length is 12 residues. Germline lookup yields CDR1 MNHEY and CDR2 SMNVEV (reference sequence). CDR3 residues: CASSLGGNEQFF. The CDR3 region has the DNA TGTGCCAGCAGTTTGGGGGGCAATGAGCAGTTCTTC.

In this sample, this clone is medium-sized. CDR3 DNA: TGTGCCAGCAGCCCCGGGGCACAGGGTAACTATGGCTACACCTTC. Translating it yields CASSPGAQGNYGYTF. The genes are TRBV9 and TRBJ1-2, with a tentative D call TRBD1 (6 bases). CDR3 length equals 15 residues. V lost 4 bases and J lost 1, with 14 bases in between. Germline V gene lookup returns CDR1 SGDLS and CDR2 YYNGEE.

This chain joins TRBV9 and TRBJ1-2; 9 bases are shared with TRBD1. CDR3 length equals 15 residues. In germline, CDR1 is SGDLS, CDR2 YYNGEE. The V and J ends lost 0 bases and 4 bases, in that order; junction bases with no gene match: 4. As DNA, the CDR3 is TGTGCCAGCAGCGTAGACCCGGACAGGGGCTATGGCTACACCTTC. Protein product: CASSVDPDRGYGYTF.

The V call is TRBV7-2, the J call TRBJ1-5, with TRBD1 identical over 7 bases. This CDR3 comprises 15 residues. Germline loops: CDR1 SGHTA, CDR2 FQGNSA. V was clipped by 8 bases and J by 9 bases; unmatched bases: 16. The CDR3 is CASRRSGGQRGPQHF. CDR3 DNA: TGTGCCAGCCGTCGGTCCGGGGGACAGAGGGGGCCCCAGCATTTT.

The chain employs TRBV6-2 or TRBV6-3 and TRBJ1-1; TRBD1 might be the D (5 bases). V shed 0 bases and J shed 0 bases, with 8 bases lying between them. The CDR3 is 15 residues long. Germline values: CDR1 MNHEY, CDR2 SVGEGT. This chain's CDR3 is CASSYSTVLNTEAFF. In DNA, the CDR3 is TGTGCCAGCAGTTACTCGACAGTTTTGAACACTGAAGCTTTCTTT.

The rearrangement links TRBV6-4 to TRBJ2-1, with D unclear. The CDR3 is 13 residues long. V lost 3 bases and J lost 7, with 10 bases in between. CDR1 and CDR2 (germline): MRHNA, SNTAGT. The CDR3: CASSDLTGNEQFF. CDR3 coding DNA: TGTGCCAGCAGTGATTTGACTGGAAATGAGCAGTTCTTC.

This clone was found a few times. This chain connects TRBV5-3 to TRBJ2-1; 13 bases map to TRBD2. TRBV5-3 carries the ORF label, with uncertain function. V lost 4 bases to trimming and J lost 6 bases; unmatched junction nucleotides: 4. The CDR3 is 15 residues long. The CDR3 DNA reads TGTGCCAGAAGCACTAGCGGGAGGGCCGGCAATGAGCAGTTCTTC. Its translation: CARSTSGRAGNEQFF.

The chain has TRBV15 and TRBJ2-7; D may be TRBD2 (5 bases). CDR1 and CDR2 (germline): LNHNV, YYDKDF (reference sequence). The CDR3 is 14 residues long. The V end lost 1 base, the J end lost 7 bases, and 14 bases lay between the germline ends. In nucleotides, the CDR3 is TGTGCCACCAGCAGAGGAGGACCATCGGGAGAGCAGTACTTC. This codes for CATSRGGPSGEQYF.

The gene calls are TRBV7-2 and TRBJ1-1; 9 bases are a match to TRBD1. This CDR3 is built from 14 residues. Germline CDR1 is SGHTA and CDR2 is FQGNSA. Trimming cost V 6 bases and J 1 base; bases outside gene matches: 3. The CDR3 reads CASSRDRANTEAFF. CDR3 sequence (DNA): TGTGCCAGCAGTCGGGACAGGGCGAACACTGAAGCTTTCTTT.

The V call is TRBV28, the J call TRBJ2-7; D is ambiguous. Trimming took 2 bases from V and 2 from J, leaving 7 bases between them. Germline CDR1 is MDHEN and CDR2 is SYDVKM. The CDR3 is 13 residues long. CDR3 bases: TGTGCCAGCAGTTTACAGGTCCCCTACGAGCAGTACTTC. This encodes CASSLQVPYEQYF.

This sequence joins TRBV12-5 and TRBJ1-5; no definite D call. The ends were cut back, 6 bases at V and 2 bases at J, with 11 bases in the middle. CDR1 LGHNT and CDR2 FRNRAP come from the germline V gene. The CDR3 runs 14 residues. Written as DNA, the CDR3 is TGTGCTAGTGGAACCGACGGTCGCAATCAGCCCCAGCATTTT. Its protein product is CASGTDGRNQPQHF.

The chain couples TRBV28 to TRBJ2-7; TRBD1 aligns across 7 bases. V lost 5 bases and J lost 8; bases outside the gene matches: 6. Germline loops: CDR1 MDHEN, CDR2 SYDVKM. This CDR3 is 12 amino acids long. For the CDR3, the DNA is TGTGCCAGCAGTCCTGGACAGGCCCAGCAGTACTTC. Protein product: CASSPGQAQQYF.

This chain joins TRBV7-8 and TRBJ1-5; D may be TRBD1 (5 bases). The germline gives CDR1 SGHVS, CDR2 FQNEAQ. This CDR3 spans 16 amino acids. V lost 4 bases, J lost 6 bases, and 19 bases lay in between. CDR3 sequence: CASSWAGVGVGQPQHF. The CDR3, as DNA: TGTGCCAGCAGCTGGGCCGGCGTAGGGGTGGGTCAGCCCCAGCATTTT.

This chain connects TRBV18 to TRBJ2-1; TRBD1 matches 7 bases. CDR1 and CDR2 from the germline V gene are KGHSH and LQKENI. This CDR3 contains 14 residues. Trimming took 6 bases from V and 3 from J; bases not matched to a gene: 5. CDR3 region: CASSTDRLYNEQFF. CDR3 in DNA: TGTGCCAGCTCGACGGACAGGCTCTACAATGAGCAGTTCTTC.

CDR3 DNA sequence: TGTGCCAGTAGGGGTTTGTCGGGGCCTTACGAGCAGTACTTC. This encodes CASRGLSGPYEQYF. V is TRBV25-1 and J is TRBJ2-7; D is tentatively TRBD1 or TRBD2 (5 bases each). This CDR3 spans 14 amino acids. Trimming cost V 9 bases and J 4 bases, with 19 bases left between them. Germline V gene data show CDR1 as MGHDK and CDR2 as SYGVNS.

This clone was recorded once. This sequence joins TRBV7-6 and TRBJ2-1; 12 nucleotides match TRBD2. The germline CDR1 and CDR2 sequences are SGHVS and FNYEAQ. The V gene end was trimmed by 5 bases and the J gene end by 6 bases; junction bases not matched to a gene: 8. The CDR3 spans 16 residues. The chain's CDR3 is CASSPTGLAGSNEQFF. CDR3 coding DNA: TGTGCCAGCAGCCCCACCGGACTAGCGGGGTCCAATGAGCAGTTCTTC.

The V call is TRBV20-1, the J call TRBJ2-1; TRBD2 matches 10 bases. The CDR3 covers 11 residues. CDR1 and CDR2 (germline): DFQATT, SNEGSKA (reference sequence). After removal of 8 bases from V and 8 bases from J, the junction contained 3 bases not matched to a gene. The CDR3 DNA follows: TGCAGTCAGCGGGAGGGTCATGAGCAGTTCTTC. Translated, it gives CSQREGHEQFF.

CDR3: CASRGQYNQPQHF. The CDR3 DNA reads as TGTGCCAGTCGCGGACAGTACAATCAGCCCCAGCATTTT. The chain links TRBV2 to TRBJ1-5, with D possibly TRBD1 on 6 matching bases. Germline values: CDR1 SNHLY, CDR2 FYNNEI. CDR3 length: 13 residues. The V and J ends lost 9 bases and 3 bases respectively, with 12 bases between them.

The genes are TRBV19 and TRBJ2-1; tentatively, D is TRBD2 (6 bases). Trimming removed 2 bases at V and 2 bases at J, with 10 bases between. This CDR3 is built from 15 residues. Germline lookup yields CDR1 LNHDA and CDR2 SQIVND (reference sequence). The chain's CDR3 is CASSIRERPYNEQFF. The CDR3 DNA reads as TGTGCCAGTAGTATACGGGAGCGGCCCTACAATGAGCAGTTCTTC.

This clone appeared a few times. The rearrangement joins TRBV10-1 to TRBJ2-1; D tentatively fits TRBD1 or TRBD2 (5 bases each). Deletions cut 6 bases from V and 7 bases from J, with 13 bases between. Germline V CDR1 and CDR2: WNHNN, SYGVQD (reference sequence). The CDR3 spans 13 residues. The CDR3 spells CASSRDRANEQFF. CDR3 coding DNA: TGCGCCAGCAGCAGGGACCGGGCTAATGAGCAGTTCTTC.

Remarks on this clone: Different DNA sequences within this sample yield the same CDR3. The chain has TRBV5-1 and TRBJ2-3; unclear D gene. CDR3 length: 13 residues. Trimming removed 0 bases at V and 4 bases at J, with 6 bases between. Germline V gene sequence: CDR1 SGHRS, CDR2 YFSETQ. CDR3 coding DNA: TGCGCCAGCAGCTTGGGCGGTGCAGATACGCAGTATTTT. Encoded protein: CASSLGGADTQYF.

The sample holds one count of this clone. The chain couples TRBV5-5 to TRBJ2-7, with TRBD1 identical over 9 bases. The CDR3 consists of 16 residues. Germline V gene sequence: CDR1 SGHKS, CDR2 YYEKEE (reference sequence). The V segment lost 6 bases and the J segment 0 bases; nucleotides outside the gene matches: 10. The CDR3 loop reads CASTYPTGGASYEQYF. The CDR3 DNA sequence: TGTGCCAGCACCTACCCGACAGGGGGTGCCTCCTACGAGCAGTACTTC. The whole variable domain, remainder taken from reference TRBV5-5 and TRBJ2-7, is DAGVTQSPTHLIKTRGQQVTLRCSPISGHKSVSWYQQVLGQGPQFIFQYYEKEERGRGNFPDRFSARQFPNYSSELNVNALLLGDSALYLCASTYPTGGASYEQYFGPGTRLTVT.